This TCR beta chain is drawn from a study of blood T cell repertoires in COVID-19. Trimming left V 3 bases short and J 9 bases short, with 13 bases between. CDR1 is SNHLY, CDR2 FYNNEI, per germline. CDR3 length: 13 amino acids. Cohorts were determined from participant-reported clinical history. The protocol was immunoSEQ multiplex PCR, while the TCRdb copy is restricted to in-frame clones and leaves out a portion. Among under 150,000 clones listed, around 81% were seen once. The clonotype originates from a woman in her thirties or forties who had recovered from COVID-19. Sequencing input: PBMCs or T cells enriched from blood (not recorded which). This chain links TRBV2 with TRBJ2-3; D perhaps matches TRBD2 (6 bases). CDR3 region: CASSEGRERTQYF. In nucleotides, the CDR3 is TGTGCCAGCAGTGAGGGTCGGGAGCGAACGCAGTATTTT.